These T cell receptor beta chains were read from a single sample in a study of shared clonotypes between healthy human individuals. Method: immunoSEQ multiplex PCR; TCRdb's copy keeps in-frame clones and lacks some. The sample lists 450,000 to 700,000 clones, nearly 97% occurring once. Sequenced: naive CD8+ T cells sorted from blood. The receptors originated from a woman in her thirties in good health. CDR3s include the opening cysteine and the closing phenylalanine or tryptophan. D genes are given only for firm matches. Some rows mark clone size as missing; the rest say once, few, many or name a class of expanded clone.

CASSDRGLVVDEQFF TGTGCCAGCAGTGATAGGGGACTAGTAGTCGATGAGCAGTTCTTC TRBJ2-1 TRBD2 - TRBV6-1
CASSLVEGRYEQYF TGTGCCAGCAGTTTAGTGGAGGGCCGGTACGAGCAGTACTTC TRBJ2-7 - - TRBV27
CASSFGGNTIYF TGTGCCAGCAGCTTTGGCGGAAACACCATATATTTT TRBJ1-3 - - TRBV11-2
CASSILGGDKETQYF TGTGCCAGCAGTATTTTAGGGGGAGATAAAGAGACCCAGTACTTC TRBJ2-5 - - TRBV27
CASSSWDSPGRQPQHF TGTGCCAGCAGTTCCTGGGACAGCCCAGGCAGGCAGCCCCAGCATTTT TRBJ1-5 TRBD1 - TRBV27
CASSDADLNEQYF TGTGCCAGCAGCGATGCGGATTTGAACGAGCAGTACTTC TRBJ2-7 - - TRBV5-5
CASSSGQFPYEQYF TGTGCCAGCAGCTCCGGACAGTTTCCCTACGAGCAGTACTTC TRBJ2-7 - - TRBV11-2
CAWSVHWGNEQYF TGTGCCTGGAGTGTACATTGGGGAAACGAGCAGTACTTC TRBJ2-7 - - TRBV30
CASSGGLLEKLFF TGTGCCAGTAGCGGGGGCCTTTTGGAAAAACTGTTTTTT TRBJ1-4 - - TRBV19
CASSPMNSITEAFF TGTGCCAGCAGTCCGATGAACAGTATAACTGAAGCTTTCTTT TRBJ1-1 - - TRBV27
CASSLFSGDTEAFF TGTGCCAGCAGTTTATTTTCAGGGGACACTGAAGCTTTCTTT TRBJ1-1 - - TRBV28
CASMKGTEAFF TGTGCCAGTATGAAGGGGACTGAAGCTTTCTTT TRBJ1-1 - - TRBV19
CASSFWGSGEQYF TGTGCCAGCAGTTTTTGGGGGTCGGGTGAGCAGTACTTC TRBJ2-7 - - TRBV28
CASSLAGRFGNTIYF TGTGCCAGCAGCTTGGCCGGAAGGTTTGGAAACACCATATATTTT TRBJ1-3 - - TRBV5-5
CASSPRTYPEDQPQHF TGTGCCAGTAGTCCAAGGACATACCCAGAGGATCAGCCCCAGCATTTT TRBJ1-5 - - TRBV19
CASSGGTGTDYGYTF TGTGCCAGCAGTGGGGGAACCGGGACAGACTATGGCTACACCTTC TRBJ1-2 TRBD1 once TRBV25-1
CASSPADSYEQYF TGTGCCAGCAGCCCCGCGGACAGCTACGAGCAGTACTTC TRBJ2-7 - - TRBV11-3
CASSLAGGPVHEQYF TGCGCCAGCAGCTTGGCAGGGGGCCCGGTCCACGAGCAGTACTTC TRBJ2-7 TRBD1 - TRBV4-1
CATSRGAGDTQYF TGTGCCACCAGCAGAGGGGCGGGTGATACGCAGTATTTT TRBJ2-3 - - TRBV15
CASSIGQNNQPQHF TGTGCCAGCAGTATCGGACAGAACAATCAGCCCCAGCATTTT TRBJ1-5 - - TRBV6-5
CASGPGEQFF TGTGCCAGCGGGCCGGGTGAGCAGTTCTTC TRBJ2-1 - - TRBV28
CASSLEQGADGYTF TGTGCCAGCAGCTTGGAACAGGGCGCGGATGGCTACACCTTC TRBJ1-2 - - TRBV5-6
CASSPIRQEEQYF TGTGCCAGCAGTCCGATCCGACAGGAGGAGCAGTACTTC TRBJ2-7 - - TRBV27
CASSFGHDYEQYF TGTGCCAGCAGCTTTGGGCATGACTACGAGCAGTACTTC TRBJ2-7 - - TRBV5-6
CASLRGGNEQFF TGTGCCAGCCTACGCGGTGGAAATGAGCAGTTCTTC TRBJ2-1 - once TRBV7-9
CASSLGQNYEQYF TGTGCCAGCAGTCTCGGACAGAACTACGAGCAGTACTTC TRBJ2-7 - - TRBV27
CASSSFSTLPYEQYF TGTGCCAGCAGTTCTTTCAGTACCCTTCCCTACGAGCAGTACTTC TRBJ2-7 - - TRBV28
CASSIISLLDTQYF TGTGCCAGCAGCATAATATCTCTTCTAGATACGCAGTATTTT TRBJ2-3 - - TRBV7-2
CASSPEGGSSYEQYF TGTGCCAGCAGTCCGGAGGGGGGGAGCTCCTACGAGCAGTACTTC TRBJ2-7 - - TRBV11-2
CASSLEATNTEAFF TGCGCCAGCAGCTTGGAGGCGACGAACACTGAAGCTTTCTTT TRBJ1-1 - - TRBV5-1
CAISEGPPIDEQFF TGTGCCATCAGTGAGGGACCACCCATTGATGAGCAGTTCTTC TRBJ2-1 - - TRBV10-3
CASSLTDRYNEQFF TGCGCCAGCAGCTTAACGGACAGGTACAATGAGCAGTTCTTC TRBJ2-1 TRBD1 - TRBV5-1
CASSYAPRATNTEAFF TGTGCCAGCAGTTATGCGCCACGGGCCACGAACACTGAAGCTTTCTTT TRBJ1-1 - - TRBV28
CASSLTGVSLMNTEAFF TGTGCCAGCAGTTTGACAGGGGTTTCCCTAATGAACACTGAAGCTTTCTTT TRBJ1-1 TRBD1 - TRBV28
CASSLFLNNEQFF TGTGCCAGCAGTCTCTTCTTGAATAATGAGCAGTTCTTC TRBJ2-1 - once TRBV27
CASSPTILTPGTFPYEQYF TGTGCCAGCAGCCCAACAATCCTAACCCCCGGGACTTTCCCCTACGAGCAGTACTTC TRBJ2-7 - - TRBV28
CASSVGALNTEAFF TGTGCCAGCAGCGTGGGGGCATTGAACACTGAAGCTTTCTTT TRBJ1-1 - - TRBV9
CASSKLGVSYNEQFF TGTGCCAGCAGCAAATTGGGGGTCTCCTACAATGAGCAGTTCTTC TRBJ2-1 - - TRBV21-1
CASSQLSGRTYEQYF TGTGCCAGCAGCCAATTGAGCGGGAGGACCTACGAGCAGTACTTC TRBJ2-7 TRBD2 once TRBV16
CAISELTSGSVEQYF TGTGCCATCAGTGAGTTAACTAGCGGGAGTGTCGAGCAGTACTTC TRBJ2-7 TRBD2 once TRBV10-3
CASSPAGGPSNEQFF TGTGCCAGCAGTCCAGCGGGAGGGCCGAGCAATGAGCAGTTCTTC TRBJ2-1 TRBD2 - TRBV7-9
CASSLVWGSNTEAFF TGTGCCAGCAGTTTGGTCTGGGGGTCGAACACTGAAGCTTTCTTT TRBJ1-1 - - TRBV27